The next 31 T cell receptor beta chains were all read from a single sample in a study of cytomegalovirus exposure and HLA in healthy donors. Primers: 60 Vbeta forward and 13 Jbeta reverse. Clones were read by immunoSEQ multiplex PCR, and TCRdb kept only the in-frame ones, dropping some. Among 130,000 to 150,000 clones listed, approximately 80% were seen once. The sample comprised PBMCs. The receptor source for this set is a woman aged 18-29 years in good health and CMV-seropositive.

J is TRBJ1-1 and V is TRBV5-1, with D possibly matching TRBD1 (6 bases). The CDR3 spans 17 residues. V lost 4 bases and J lost 2, with 21 bases in between. In germline, CDR1 is SGHRS, CDR2 YFSETQ. The CDR3 nucleotides are TGCGCCAGCAGCGACAGACAGGTGAGGGCCCATAACACTGAAGCTTTCTTT. Protein product: CASSDRQVRAHNTEAFF.

The V gene is TRBV27, the J gene TRBJ2-1, with TRBD1 identical over 9 bases. With V trimmed by 5 bases and J by 3 bases, 5 bases remained unmatched. The CDR3 is 15 residues long. Germline-derived CDR1 and CDR2 are MNHEY and SMNVEV (reference sequence). In DNA form, the CDR3 reads TGTGCCAGCAGTCCGACAGGGGGTTACTACAATGAGCAGTTCTTC. Protein sequence: CASSPTGGYYNEQFF.

The chain's CDR3 is CASSLDGGGYSPLHF. The DNA for the CDR3 is TGTGCCAGCAGCTTGGATGGAGGGGGCTATTCACCCCTCCACTTT. This sequence joins TRBV5-4 and TRBJ1-6; TRBD1 aligns across 7 bases. CDR1 and CDR2 (germline): SGHNT, YYREEE (reference sequence). Trimming at V came to 0 bases and at J to 8 bases, leaving 5 bases not matched to a gene. The length of the CDR3 is 15 residues.

This chain joins TRBV6-1 and TRBJ1-2; tentative D call: TRBD1 (6 bases). The CDR3 contains 16 residues. V shed 0 bases and J shed 2 bases, with 13 bases lying between them. Looked up from germline, CDR1 is MNHNS and CDR2 is SASEGT. CDR3 coding DNA: TGTGCCAGCAGTGAAGCACCCCGGGGGGGCAACTATGGCTACACCTTC. Translating gives CASSEAPRGGNYGYTF.

The gene calls are TRBV28 and TRBJ2-5; TRBD1 matches 7 bases. J lost 1 base, V lost 4 bases, and 6 bases had no gene match. Per the germline V gene, CDR1 is MDHEN and CDR2 is SYDVKM. The CDR3 has 15 residues. The CDR3 sequence: CASSSSGTAQETQYF. The CDR3 nucleotides are TGTGCCAGCAGTTCCTCCGGGACAGCCCAAGAGACCCAGTACTTC.

This clone was found a few times. V gene TRBV12-5 combines with J gene TRBJ2-2, with D maybe TRBD1 (8 bases). Per germline, CDR1 LGHNT and CDR2 FRNRAP. The V end lost 1 base, the J end lost 6 bases, and 21 bases lay between the germline ends. The CDR3 consists of 18 residues. CDR3 amino acids: CASGLDLKQGGWAGELFF. CDR3 coding DNA: TGTGCTAGTGGTTTGGACCTCAAACAGGGGGGGTGGGCCGGGGAGCTGTTTTTT.

The chain joins TRBV5-8 to TRBJ1-6, with D unclear. This CDR3 has 14 amino acids. Trimming stripped 2 bases from V and 5 bases from J, with 8 bases between. Germline CDR1 reads SGHTS; CDR2 reads YDEGEE. The CDR3 loop is CASSLRGNNSPLHF. The CDR3 nucleotides read TGTGCCAGCAGCTTACGGGGTAATAATTCACCCCTCCACTTT.

On this clone itself: An end of the junction does not agree with germline; a read error may underlie this. The rearrangement uses TRBV7-9 and TRBJ1-5; possible D gene TRBD1, 5 bases. The CDR3 length is 16 residues. Germline V lookup: CDR1 SEHNR, CDR2 FQNEAQ (reference sequence). CDR3 sequence reads: CSSSSDSDRLHQPQHF. CDR3 DNA: TGTTCCAGCAGCTCCGACTCCGACAGACTCCATCAGCCCCAGCATTTT. Supplemented by reference TRBV7-9 and TRBJ1-5, the full variable domain reads DTGVSQNPRHKITKRGQNVTFRCDPISEHNRLYWYRQTLGQGPEFLTYFQNEAQLEKSRLLSDRFSAERPKGSFSTLEIQRTEQGDSAMYLCSSSSDSDRLHQPQHFGDGTRLSIL.

This rearrangement joins TRBV6-1 to TRBJ1-1; 7 bases are shared with TRBD1. The germline V gene has CDR1 MNHNS and CDR2 SASEGT. The CDR3 runs 14 residues. Losses at the gene ends were 7 bases for V and 6 bases for J; bases not matched to a gene: 11. This CDR3 reads CASTPGQRTSEAFF. The CDR3 coding sequence is TGTGCCAGCACCCCGGGACAGAGGACCTCTGAAGCTTTCTTT.

The chain combines TRBV6-5 with TRBJ1-2; D gene uncertain. Trimming cost V 7 bases and J 2 bases, with 8 bases left between them. The CDR3 length is 12 residues. Germline CDR1 and CDR2: MNHEY and SVGAGI. The CDR3 loop is CASMSGNYGYTF. The CDR3 DNA reads as TGTGCCAGCATGTCGGGAAACTATGGCTACACCTTC.

The rearrangement links TRBV6-1 to TRBJ1-2; D possibly corresponds to TRBD1 (5 bases). The V and J ends lost 1 base and 4 bases respectively, with 7 bases between them. Germline CDR1 is MNHNS and CDR2 is SASEGT. CDR3 length equals 13 residues. The CDR3 region is CASSEGRAYGYTF. The CDR3 DNA follows: TGTGCCAGCAGTGAAGGCAGGGCCTATGGCTACACCTTC.

The chain combines TRBV29-1 with TRBJ1-4; D is undetermined. The V gene's germline CDR1 is SQVTM and CDR2 ANQGSEA. The V and J ends lost 5 bases and 4 bases respectively, with 14 bases between them. There are 14 residues in the CDR3. The CDR3 region has the DNA TGCAGCGTTTCTACTGACGGACTTAATGAAAAACTGTTTTTT. This sequence encodes CSVSTDGLNEKLFF. The variable domain in full, with the rest retrieved from reference TRBV29-1 and TRBJ1-4, is SAVISQKPSRDICQRGTSLTIQCQVDSQVTMMFWYRQQPGQSLTLIATANQGSEATYESGFVIDKFPISRPNLTFSTLTVSNMSPEDSSIYLCSVSTDGLNEKLFFGSGTQLSVL.

V is TRBV4-1 and J is TRBJ1-3; TRBD1 is a possible D gene (5 bases). The CDR3 totals 13 residues. V gave up 2 bases and J gave up 6 bases, with 8 bases separating them. CDR1 is MGHRA, CDR2 YSYEKL, per germline. In DNA form, the CDR3 reads TGCGCCAGCAGCCAACAGGGTACAAACACCATATATTTT. Amino acids: CASSQQGTNTIYF.

CDR3 in DNA: TGTGCCAGCAGCTCGGACAGATCCTACGAGCAGTACTTC. It translates to CASSSDRSYEQYF. This sequence joins TRBV5-6 and TRBJ2-7; tentatively, D is TRBD1 (6 bases). The V gene lost 3 bases and the J gene lost 1 base, with 8 bases spanning the gap. CDR3 length: 13 amino acids. The germline gives CDR1 SGHDT, CDR2 YYEEEE. The full variable domain, rest sourced from reference TRBV5-6 and TRBJ2-7, is DAGVTQSPTHLIKTRGQQVTLRCSPKSGHDTVSWYQQALGQGPQFIFQYYEEEERQRGNFPDRFSGHQFPNYSSELNVNALLLGDSALYLCASSSDRSYEQYFGPGTRLTVT.

This chain joins TRBV18 and TRBJ1-1; D possibly corresponds to TRBD1 (6 bases). Trimming removed 6 bases at V and 11 bases at J, with 16 bases between. CDR1 is KGHSH and CDR2 is LQKENI in the germline V gene. The length of the CDR3 is 12 residues. CDR3 nucleotide sequence: TGTGCCAGCTCTCCGAAACAGGGCGGCGCTTTCTTT. Protein product: CASSPKQGGAFF.

This clone has just one count. The V call is TRBV4-1, the J call TRBJ1-1; D is uncertain. Germline CDR1 and CDR2: MGHRA and YSYEKL. With 3 bases removed from V and 1 base from J, the gap between germline ends came to 15 bases. This CDR3 is built from 16 residues. The CDR3 spells CASSQTLSGENTEAFF. The CDR3 nucleotides read TGCGCCAGCAGCCAGACCCTTTCCGGGGAGAACACTGAAGCTTTCTTT.

The chain combines TRBV30 with TRBJ1-1; D might be TRBD1 (5 bases). Between the trimmed V and J ends, which lost 4 bases and 3 bases, there was a span of 15 bases. The length of the CDR3 is 14 residues. Germline loops: CDR1 GTSNPN, CDR2 SVGIG (reference sequence). The CDR3 coding sequence is TGTGCCTGGACCCGACGTGGGGCCCACACTGAAGCTTTCTTT. Protein product: CAWTRRGAHTEAFF.

The J gene is TRBJ2-5, the V gene TRBV6-5; 9 bases align to TRBD1. CDR3 length: 16 residues. The junction had 7 bases not matched to a gene; V was cut back by 3 bases and J by 2 bases. The germline CDR1 and CDR2 sequences are MNHEY and SVGAGI. The CDR3 DNA reads as TGTGCCAGCAGTTATCTCGGGACAGGGAGTCAAGAGACCCAGTACTTC. Translating it yields CASSYLGTGSQETQYF.

The gene calls are TRBV18 and TRBJ1-2, with D maybe TRBD1 (6 bases). The CDR3 loop spans 13 amino acids. Germline V gene data show CDR1 as KGHSH and CDR2 as LQKENI. The V end lost 3 bases, the J end lost 8 bases, and 13 bases lay between the germline ends. The CDR3, as DNA: TGTGCCAGCTCACCTTTACCAGGGGAAGGCTACACCTTC. Translating it yields CASSPLPGEGYTF.

This clone showed up just a few times. V usage is TRBV25-1 and J usage is TRBJ1-6, with TRBD1 matching 11 bases. The junction had 7 bases not matched to a gene; V was cut back by 5 bases and J by 7 bases. Germline CDR1 and CDR2: MGHDK and SYGVNS. This CDR3 has 16 residues. This CDR3 is CASSLGTGGGNSPLHF. In DNA form, the CDR3 reads TGTGCCAGCAGTCTAGGGACAGGGGGTGGAAATTCACCCCTCCACTTT.

The chain carries TRBV7-2 and TRBJ2-3; maybe TRBD1 (5 bases). Trimming took off 7 bases at V and 4 bases at J, with 9 bases between the two ends. Germline V CDR1 and CDR2: SGHTA, FQGNSA. The CDR3 is 12 amino acids. CDR3 DNA sequence: TGTGCCAGCAAAAAGGGGCCAGATACGCAGTATTTT. Its translation is CASKKGPDTQYF.

CDR3 sequence: CATSQAVANEKLFF. The CDR3 bases are TGTGCGACCTCCCAGGCAGTGGCTAATGAAAAACTGTTTTTT. The gene calls are TRBV6-1 and TRBJ1-4, with D unresolved. This CDR3 spans 14 amino acids. Germline CDR1 MNHNS, CDR2 SASEGT.

This sequence joins TRBV10-2 and TRBJ1-5, with a weak D call TRBD1 (6 bases). Trimming shortened V by 2 bases and J by 2 bases, and 19 bases separated the two germline ends. The CDR3 runs 18 residues. CDR1 and CDR2 (germline): WSHSY, SAAADI. CDR3 sequence reads: CASSERGEGGSGNQPQHF. The CDR3 DNA is TGCGCCAGCAGTGAGCGGGGGGAGGGGGGTTCGGGCAATCAGCCCCAGCATTTT.

This chain joins TRBV19 and TRBJ1-5; weak D call: TRBD1 (6 bases). Between the trimmed V and J ends, which lost 8 bases and 6 bases, there was a span of 26 bases. This CDR3 has 17 residues. Germline CDR1 LNHDA, CDR2 SQIVND (reference sequence). As DNA, the CDR3 is TGTGCCAGTGCGACCAGGGGCGGCCTTCAGGCCTCTCAGCCCCAGCATTTT. This codes for CASATRGGLQASQPQHF.

The chain couples TRBV28 to TRBJ2-1, with 7 bases that match TRBD1. With 5 bases clipped from V and 4 bases from J, the junction kept 11 bases outside the gene matches. The CDR3 is 16 amino acids. CDR1 MDHEN and CDR2 SYDVKM come from the germline V gene. This chain's CDR3 is CASSLRDSNYYNEQFF. DNA for the CDR3: TGTGCCAGCAGTCTCCGGGACAGCAACTATTACAATGAGCAGTTCTTC.

The chain employs TRBV6-5 and TRBJ1-1; the D is unclear. The CDR3 covers 13 residues. Trimming left V 4 bases short and J 0 bases short, with 6 bases between. Germline CDR1 reads MNHEY; CDR2 reads SVGAGI. CDR3 sequence: CASSLVVNTEAFF. The DNA of the CDR3 is TGTGCCAGCAGTTTAGTGGTGAACACTGAAGCTTTCTTT.

This sequence joins TRBV5-4 and TRBJ2-2; the match to TRBD2 covers 9 bases. The CDR3 spans 15 residues. Germline V lookup: CDR1 SGHNT, CDR2 YYREEE (reference sequence). With V trimmed by 9 bases and J by 7 bases, 13 bases remained unmatched. The CDR3 loop reads CATLTSGRSNGELFF. CDR3 bases: TGTGCCACCCTGACTAGCGGCCGTTCGAACGGGGAGCTGTTTTTT. The whole variable domain, filled in from reference TRBV5-4 and TRBJ2-2, reads ETGVTQSPTHLIKTRGQQVTLRCSSQSGHNTVSWYQQALGQGPQFIFQYYREEENGRGNFPPRFSGLQFPNYSSELNVNALELDDSALYLCATLTSGRSNGELFFGEGSRLTVL.

The chain joins TRBV19 to TRBJ1-4; perhaps TRBD1 as D (6 bases). The CDR3 is 14 residues long. Germline V gene data show CDR1 as LNHDA and CDR2 as SQIVND (reference sequence). Between the trimmed V and J ends, which lost 3 bases and 5 bases, there was a span of 10 bases. In DNA form, the CDR3 reads TGTGCCAGTAGTATGGGGGGGCGGAATGAAAAACTGTTTTTT. Translating gives CASSMGGRNEKLFF.

This chain connects TRBV5-1 to TRBJ2-6, with no clear D. V dropped 4 bases and J dropped 0 bases, with 5 bases sitting between them. There are 14 residues in the CDR3. Germline CDR1 reads SGHRS; CDR2 reads YFSETQ. Written as DNA, the CDR3 is TGCGCCAGCAGCAGTAGCTCTGGGGCCAACGTCCTGACTTTC. Protein product: CASSSSSGANVLTF.

The rearrangement links TRBV5-4 to TRBJ2-1, with 11 nucleotides matching TRBD1. The CDR3 runs to 13 residues. Germline V CDR1 and CDR2: SGHNT, YYREEE (reference sequence). Trimming removed 6 bases from V and 6 bases from J; junction bases left unmatched: 2. The CDR3 is CASTGTGGNEQFF. In DNA, the CDR3 is TGTGCCAGCACCGGGACAGGGGGCAATGAGCAGTTCTTC.

This chain connects TRBV6-1 to TRBJ2-6; D not certain. Germline CDR1 reads MNHNS; CDR2 reads SASEGT. Trimming left V 0 bases short and J 0 bases short, with 6 bases between. The CDR3 covers 16 residues. The CDR3 region is CASSEAHGSGANVLTF. The CDR3 region has the DNA TGTGCCAGCAGTGAAGCGCACGGCTCTGGGGCCAACGTCCTGACTTTC.